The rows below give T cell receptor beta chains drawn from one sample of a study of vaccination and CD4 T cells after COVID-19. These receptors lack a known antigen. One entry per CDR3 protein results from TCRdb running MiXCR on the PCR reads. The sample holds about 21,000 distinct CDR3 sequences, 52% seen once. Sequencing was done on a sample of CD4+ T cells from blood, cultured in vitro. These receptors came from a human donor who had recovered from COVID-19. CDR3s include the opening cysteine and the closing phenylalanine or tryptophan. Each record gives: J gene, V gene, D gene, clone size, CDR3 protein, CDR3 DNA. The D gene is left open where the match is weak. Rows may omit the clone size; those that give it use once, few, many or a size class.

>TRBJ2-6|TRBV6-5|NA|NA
CASQLAGANVLTF
TGTGCCAGTCAGTTGGCGGGGGCCAACGTCCTGACTTTC
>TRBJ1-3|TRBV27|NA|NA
CASSFSGDGNTIYF
TGTGCCAGCAGTTTTTCAGGGGACGGAAACACCATATATTTT
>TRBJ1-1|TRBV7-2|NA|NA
CASSLAMGSDTEAFF
TGTGCCAGCAGCTTAGCTATGGGTTCCGACACTGAAGCTTTCTTT
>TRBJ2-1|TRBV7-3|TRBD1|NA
CASSPQGQSYNEQFF
TGTGCCAGCAGCCCCCAGGGACAGTCCTACAATGAGCAGTTCTTC
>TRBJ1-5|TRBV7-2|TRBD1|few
CASSARGPDQPQHF
TGTGCCAGCAGCGCCAGGGGGCCTGATCAGCCCCAGCATTTT
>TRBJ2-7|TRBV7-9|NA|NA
CASSRYGDRGSYEQYF
TGTGCCAGCAGCCGGTATGGGGACCGAGGCTCCTACGAGCAGTACTTC
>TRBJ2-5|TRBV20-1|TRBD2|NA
CSVLAGKYQETQYF
TGCAGTGTCTTAGCGGGGAAGTACCAAGAGACCCAGTACTTC
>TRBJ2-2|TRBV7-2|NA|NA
CASSWLTGELFF
TGTGCCAGCAGCTGGTTGACCGGGGAGCTGTTTTTT
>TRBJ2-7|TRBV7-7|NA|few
CASSLGPPNEQYF
TGTGCCAGCAGCCTGGGACCCCCGAACGAGCAGTACTTC
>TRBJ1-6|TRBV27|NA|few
CASSQSRGDNSPLHF
TGTGCCAGCAGTCAATCCAGGGGAGATAATTCACCCCTCCACTTT
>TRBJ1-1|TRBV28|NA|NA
CASSLDVDLGAFF
TGTGCCAGCAGTTTAGATGTGGATTTAGGAGCTTTCTTT
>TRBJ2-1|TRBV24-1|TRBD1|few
CATSDLGTGNDNEQFF
TGTGCCACCAGTGATTTGGGGACAGGGAATGACAATGAGCAGTTCTTC
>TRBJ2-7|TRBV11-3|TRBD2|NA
CASTWTSGGIEQYF
TGTGCCAGCACCTGGACTAGCGGGGGAATTGAGCAGTACTTC
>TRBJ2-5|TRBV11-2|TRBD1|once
CASSLRGTGGRETQYF
TGTGCCAGCAGCTTGAGGGGGACAGGGGGCCGGGAGACCCAGTACTTC
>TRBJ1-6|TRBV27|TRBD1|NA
CASGQGLNSPLHF
TGTGCCAGCGGACAGGGCTTGAATTCACCCCTCCACTTT
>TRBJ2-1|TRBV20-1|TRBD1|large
CSARDRYRGLWFF
TGCAGTGCTAGAGATCGATACAGGGGGCTTTGGTTCTTC
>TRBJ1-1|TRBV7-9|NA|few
CASSTHEVGGAMNTEAFF
TGTGCCAGCAGCACCCACGAGGTGGGAGGAGCCATGAACACTGAAGCTTTCTTT
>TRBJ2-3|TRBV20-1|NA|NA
CSASAETDTQYF
TGCAGTGCTAGTGCGGAGACAGATACGCAGTATTTT
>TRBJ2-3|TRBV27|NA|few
CASSARSRGDTQYF
TGTGCCAGCAGTGCTAGGAGCCGGGGAGATACGCAGTATTTT
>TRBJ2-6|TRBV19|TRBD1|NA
CASADRGLSGANVLTF
TGTGCCAGTGCAGACAGGGGACTCTCTGGGGCCAACGTCCTGACTTTC
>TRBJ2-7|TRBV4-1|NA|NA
CASSQAGDRREQYF
TGCGCCAGCAGCCAAGCCGGCGACCGCCGCGAGCAGTACTTC
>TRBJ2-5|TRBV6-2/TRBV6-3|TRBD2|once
CASRGGVGETQYF
TGTGCCAGCAGGGGAGGGGTTGGGGAGACCCAGTACTTC
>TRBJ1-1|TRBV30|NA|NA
CAWSGRRGRGTEAFF
TGTGCCTGGAGTGGTCGGCGGGGAAGGGGGACTGAAGCTTTCTTT
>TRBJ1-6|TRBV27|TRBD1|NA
CASSLSRTGGSPLHF
TGTGCCAGCAGTTTATCCCGGACAGGGGGTTCACCCCTCCACTTT
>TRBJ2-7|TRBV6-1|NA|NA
CASSPTVSYEQYF
TGTGCCAGCAGTCCGACGGTCTCCTACGAGCAGTACTTC
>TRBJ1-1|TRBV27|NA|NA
CASSFSTEAFF
TGTGCCAGCAGTTTTTCCACTGAAGCTTTCTTT
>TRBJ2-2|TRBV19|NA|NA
CATQVGAANTGELFF
TGTGCCACACAAGTAGGGGCGGCTAACACCGGGGAGCTGTTTTTT